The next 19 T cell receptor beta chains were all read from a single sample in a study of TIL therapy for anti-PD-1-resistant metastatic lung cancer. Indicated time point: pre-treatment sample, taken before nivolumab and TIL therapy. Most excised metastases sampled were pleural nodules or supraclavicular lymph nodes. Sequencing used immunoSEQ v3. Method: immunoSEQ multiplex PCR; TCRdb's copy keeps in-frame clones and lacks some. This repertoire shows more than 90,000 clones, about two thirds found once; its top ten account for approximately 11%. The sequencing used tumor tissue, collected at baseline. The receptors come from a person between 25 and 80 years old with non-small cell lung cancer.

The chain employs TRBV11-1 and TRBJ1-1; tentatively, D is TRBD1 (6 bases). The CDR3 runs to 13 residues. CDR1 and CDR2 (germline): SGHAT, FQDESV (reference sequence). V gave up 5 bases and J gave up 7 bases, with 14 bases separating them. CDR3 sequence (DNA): TGTGCCAGCAGCCCTTACGGGGGCGGTGAAGCTTTCTTT. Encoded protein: CASSPYGGGEAFF.

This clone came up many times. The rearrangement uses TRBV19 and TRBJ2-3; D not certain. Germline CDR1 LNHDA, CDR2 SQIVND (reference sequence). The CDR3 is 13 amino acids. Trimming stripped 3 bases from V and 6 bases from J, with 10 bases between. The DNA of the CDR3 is TGTGCCAGTAGTATCACAGTCTCGGATACGCAGTATTTT. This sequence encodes CASSITVSDTQYF.

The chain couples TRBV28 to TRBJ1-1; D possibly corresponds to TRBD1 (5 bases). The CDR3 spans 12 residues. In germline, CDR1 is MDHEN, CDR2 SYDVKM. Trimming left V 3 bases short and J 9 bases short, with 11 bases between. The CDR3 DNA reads TGTGCCAGCAGTTTGTTGGGGACTCAAGCTTTCTTT. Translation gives CASSLLGTQAFF.

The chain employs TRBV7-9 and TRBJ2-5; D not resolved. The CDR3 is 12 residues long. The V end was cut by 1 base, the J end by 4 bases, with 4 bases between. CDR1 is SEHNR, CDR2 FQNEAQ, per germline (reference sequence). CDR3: CASSLVLETQYF. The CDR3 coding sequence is TGTGCCAGCAGCTTAGTTTTAGAGACCCAGTACTTC. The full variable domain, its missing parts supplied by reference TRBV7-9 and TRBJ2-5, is DTGVSQNPRHKITKRGQNVTFRCDPISEHNRLYWYRQTLGQGPEFLTYFQNEAQLEKSRLLSDRFSAERPKGSFSTLEIQRTEQGDSAMYLCASSLVLETQYFGPGTRLLVL.

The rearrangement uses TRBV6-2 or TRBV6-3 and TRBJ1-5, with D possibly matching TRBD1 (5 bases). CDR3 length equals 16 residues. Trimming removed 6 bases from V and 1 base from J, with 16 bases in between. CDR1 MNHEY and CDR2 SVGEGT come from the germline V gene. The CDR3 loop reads CASSGGLGPSNQPQHF. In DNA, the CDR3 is TGTGCCAGCAGCGGGGGACTAGGGCCGAGCAATCAGCCCCAGCATTTT.

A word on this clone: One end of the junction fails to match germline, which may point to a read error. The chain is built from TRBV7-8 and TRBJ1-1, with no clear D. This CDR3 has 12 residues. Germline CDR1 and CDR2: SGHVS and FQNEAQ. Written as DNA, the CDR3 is TGTGCCAGCAGCTTTCATTTACCTGAGGCTTTCTTT. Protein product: CASSFHLPEAFF.

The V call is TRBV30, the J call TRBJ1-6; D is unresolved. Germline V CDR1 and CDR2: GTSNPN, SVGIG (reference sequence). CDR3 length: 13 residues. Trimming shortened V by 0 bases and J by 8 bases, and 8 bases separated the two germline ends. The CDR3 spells CAWSVTRDSPLHF. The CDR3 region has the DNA TGTGCCTGGAGTGTGACAAGGGATTCACCCCTCCACTTT.

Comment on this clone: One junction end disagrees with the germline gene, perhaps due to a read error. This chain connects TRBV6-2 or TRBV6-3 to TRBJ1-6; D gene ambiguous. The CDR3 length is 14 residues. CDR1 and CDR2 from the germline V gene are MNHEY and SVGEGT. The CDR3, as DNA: TGTGCCAGCAGTGACTCCAGCTGGAATTCACCCCTCCACTTT. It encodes CASSDSSWNSPLHF.

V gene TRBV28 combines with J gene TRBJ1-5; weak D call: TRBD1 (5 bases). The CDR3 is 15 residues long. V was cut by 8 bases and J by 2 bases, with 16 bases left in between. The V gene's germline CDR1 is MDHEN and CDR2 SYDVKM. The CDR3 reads CASLVAGTGNQPQHF. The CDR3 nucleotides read TGTGCCAGCCTTGTTGCAGGGACCGGCAATCAGCCCCAGCATTTT.

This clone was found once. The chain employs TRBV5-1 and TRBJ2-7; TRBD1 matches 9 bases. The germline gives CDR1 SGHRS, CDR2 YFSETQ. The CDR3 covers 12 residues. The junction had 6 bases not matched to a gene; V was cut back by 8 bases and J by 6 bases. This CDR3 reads CARNRQGGEQYF. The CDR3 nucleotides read TGCGCCAGAAACCGACAGGGGGGCGAGCAGTACTTC.

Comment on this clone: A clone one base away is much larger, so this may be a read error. The CDR3 sequence is CASSYTDTQYF. The DNA for the CDR3 is TGTGCCAGCAGCTACACAGATACGCAGTATTTT. The rearrangement uses TRBV3-1 (or the pseudogene TRBV3-2) and TRBJ2-3, with unresolved D. This CDR3 has 11 residues. Trimming removed 5 bases at V and 2 bases at J, with 2 bases between. CDR1 is LGHDT and CDR2 is YNNKEL in the germline V gene (reference sequence).

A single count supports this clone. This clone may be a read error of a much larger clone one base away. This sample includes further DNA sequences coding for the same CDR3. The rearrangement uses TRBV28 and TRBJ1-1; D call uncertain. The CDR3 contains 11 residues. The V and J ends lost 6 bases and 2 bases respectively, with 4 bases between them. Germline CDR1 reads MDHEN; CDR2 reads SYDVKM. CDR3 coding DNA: TGTGCCAGCAGCGTTAACACTGAAGCTTTCTTT. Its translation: CASSVNTEAFF.

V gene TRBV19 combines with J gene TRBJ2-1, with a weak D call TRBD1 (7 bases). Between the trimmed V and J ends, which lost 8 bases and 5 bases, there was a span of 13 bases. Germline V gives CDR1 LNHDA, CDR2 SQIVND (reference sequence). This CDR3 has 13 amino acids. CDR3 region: CASSRGTDNEQFF. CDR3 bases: TGTGCCAGTTCCCGGGGGACAGACAATGAGCAGTTCTTC.

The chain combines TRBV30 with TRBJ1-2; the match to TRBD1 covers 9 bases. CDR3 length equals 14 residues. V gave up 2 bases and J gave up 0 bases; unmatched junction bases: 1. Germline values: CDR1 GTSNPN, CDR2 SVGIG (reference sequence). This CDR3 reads CAWSRQGANYGYTF. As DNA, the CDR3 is TGTGCCTGGAGTAGACAGGGGGCTAACTATGGCTACACCTTC.

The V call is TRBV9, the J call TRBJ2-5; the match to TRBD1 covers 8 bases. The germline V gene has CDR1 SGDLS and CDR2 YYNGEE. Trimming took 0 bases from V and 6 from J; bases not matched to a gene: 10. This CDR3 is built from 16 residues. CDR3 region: CASSVDGQGGKKTQYF. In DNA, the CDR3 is TGTGCCAGCAGCGTAGATGGACAGGGCGGAAAGAAGACCCAGTACTTC.

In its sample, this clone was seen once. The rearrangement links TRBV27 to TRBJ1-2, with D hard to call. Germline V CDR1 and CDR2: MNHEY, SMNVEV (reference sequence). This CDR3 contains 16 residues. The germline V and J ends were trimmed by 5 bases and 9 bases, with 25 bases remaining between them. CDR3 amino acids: CASSPSGRVGGKSYTF. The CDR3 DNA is TGTGCCAGCAGTCCCTCAGGACGGGTTGGCGGTAAGAGCTACACCTTC.

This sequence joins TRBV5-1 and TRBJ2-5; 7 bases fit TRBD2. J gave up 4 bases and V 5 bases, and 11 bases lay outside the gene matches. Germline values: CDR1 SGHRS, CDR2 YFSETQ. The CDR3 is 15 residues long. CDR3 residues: CASRASGVAGETQYF. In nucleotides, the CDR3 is TGCGCCAGCAGGGCCAGCGGGGTCGCAGGAGAGACCCAGTACTTC.

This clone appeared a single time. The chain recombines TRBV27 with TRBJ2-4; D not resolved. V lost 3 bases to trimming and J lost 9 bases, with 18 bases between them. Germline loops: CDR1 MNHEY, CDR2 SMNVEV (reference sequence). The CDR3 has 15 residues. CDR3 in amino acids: CASSFTALATGIQYF. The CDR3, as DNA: TGTGCCAGCAGTTTTACCGCGCTCGCGACCGGCATTCAGTACTTC.

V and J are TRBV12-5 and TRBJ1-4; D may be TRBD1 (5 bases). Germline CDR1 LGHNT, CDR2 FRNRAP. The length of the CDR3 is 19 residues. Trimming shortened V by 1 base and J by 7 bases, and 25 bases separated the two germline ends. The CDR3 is CASGLDTGLGRRWGEKLFF. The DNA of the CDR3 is TGTGCTAGTGGTTTGGATACAGGACTAGGTCGACGATGGGGTGAAAAACTGTTTTTT.